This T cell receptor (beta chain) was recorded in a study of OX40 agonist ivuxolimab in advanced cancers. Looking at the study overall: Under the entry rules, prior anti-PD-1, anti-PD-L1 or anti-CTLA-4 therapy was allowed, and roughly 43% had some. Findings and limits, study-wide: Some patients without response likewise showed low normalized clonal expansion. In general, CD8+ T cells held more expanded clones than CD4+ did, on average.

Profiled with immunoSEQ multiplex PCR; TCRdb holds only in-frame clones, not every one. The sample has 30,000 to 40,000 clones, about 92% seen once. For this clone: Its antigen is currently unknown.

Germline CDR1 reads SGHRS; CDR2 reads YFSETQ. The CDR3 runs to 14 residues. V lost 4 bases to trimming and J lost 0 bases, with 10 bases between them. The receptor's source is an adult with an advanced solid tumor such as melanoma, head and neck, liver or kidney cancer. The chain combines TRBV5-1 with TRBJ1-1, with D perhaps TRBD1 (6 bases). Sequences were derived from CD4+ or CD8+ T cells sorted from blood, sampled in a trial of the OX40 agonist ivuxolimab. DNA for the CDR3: TGCGCCAGCAGCGAAGGACAGTTGAACACTGAAGCTTTCTTT. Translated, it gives CASSEGQLNTEAFF.